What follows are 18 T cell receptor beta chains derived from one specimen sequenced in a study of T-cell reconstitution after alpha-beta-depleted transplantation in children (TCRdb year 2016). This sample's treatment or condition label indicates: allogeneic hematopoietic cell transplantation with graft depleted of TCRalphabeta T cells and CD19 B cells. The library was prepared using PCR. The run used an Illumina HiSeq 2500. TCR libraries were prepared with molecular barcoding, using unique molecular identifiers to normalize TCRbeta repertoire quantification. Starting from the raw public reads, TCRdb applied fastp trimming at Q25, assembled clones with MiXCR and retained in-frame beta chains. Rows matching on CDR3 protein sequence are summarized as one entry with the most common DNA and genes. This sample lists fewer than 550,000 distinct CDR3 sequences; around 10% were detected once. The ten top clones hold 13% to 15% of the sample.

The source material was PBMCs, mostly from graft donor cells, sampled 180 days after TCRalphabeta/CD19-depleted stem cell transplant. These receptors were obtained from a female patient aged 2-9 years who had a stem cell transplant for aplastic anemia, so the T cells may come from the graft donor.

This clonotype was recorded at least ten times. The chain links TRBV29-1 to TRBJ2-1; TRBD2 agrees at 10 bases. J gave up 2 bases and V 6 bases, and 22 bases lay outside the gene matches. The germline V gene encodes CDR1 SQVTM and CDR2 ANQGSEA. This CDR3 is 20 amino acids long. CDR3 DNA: TGCAGCGTGGACCTTCGCAGCGGGAGGGCCGATTGGTTGCCCTACAATGAGCAGTTCTTC. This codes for CSVDLRSGRADWLPYNEQFF.

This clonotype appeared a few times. CDR3 nucleotides: TGCAGCGTTGAAGATTTACAGGGGGGTGAAGCTTTCTTT. Translating gives CSVEDLQGGEAFF. The chain uses TRBV29-1 and TRBJ1-1, with 8 bases identical to TRBD1. The germline CDR1 and CDR2 sequences are SQVTM and ANQGSEA. After removal of 0 bases from V and 7 bases from J, the junction contained 4 bases not matched to a gene. This CDR3 has 13 amino acids.

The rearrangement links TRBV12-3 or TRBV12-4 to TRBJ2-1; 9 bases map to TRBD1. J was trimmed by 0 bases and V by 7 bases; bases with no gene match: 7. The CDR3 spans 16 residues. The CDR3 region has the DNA TGTGCCAGCAAATCGGACAGGGGTAGCTCCTACAATGAGCAGTTCTTC. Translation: CASKSDRGSSYNEQFF.

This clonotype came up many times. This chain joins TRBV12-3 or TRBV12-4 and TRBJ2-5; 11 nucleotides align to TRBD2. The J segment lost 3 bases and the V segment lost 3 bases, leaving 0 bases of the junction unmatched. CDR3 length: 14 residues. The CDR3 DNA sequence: TGTGCCAGCAGTTTGACTAGCGGGAAAGAGACCCAGTACTTC. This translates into CASSLTSGKETQYF.

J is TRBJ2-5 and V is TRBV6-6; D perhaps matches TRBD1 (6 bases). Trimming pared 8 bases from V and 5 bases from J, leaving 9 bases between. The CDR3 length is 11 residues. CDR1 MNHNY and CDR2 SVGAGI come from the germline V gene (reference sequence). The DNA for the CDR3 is TGTGCCAGCGGCAGGGGCGAGACCCAGTACTTC. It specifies CASGRGETQYF.

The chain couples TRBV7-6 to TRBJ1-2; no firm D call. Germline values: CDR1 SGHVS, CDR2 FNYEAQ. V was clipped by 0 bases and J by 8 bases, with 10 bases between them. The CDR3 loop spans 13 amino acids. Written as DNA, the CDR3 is TGTGCCAGCAGCTTAGCGTCCAGGAAGGGCTACACCTTC. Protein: CASSLASRKGYTF.

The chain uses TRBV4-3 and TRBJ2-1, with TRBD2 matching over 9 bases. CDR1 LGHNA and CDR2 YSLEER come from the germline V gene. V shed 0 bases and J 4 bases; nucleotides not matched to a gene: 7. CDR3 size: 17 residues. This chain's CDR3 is CASSQETGLATYNEQFF. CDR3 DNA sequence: TGCGCCAGCAGCCAAGAAACTGGACTAGCGACATACAATGAGCAGTTCTTC.

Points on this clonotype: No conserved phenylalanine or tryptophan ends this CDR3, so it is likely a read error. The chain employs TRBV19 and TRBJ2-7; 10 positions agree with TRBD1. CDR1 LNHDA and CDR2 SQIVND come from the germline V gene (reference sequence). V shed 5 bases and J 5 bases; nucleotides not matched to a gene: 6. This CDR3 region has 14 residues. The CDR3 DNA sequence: TGTGCCAGTAGTTCGGACAGGGGGAGACACGAGCAGTACCTC. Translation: CASSSDRGRHEQYL.

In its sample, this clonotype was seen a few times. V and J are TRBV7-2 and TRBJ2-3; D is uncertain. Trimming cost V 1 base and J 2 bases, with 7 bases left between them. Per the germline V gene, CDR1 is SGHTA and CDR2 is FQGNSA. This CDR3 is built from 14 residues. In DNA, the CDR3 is TGTGCCAGCAGCTTAGTCCTGTCCACAGATACGCAGTATTTT. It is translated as CASSLVLSTDTQYF.

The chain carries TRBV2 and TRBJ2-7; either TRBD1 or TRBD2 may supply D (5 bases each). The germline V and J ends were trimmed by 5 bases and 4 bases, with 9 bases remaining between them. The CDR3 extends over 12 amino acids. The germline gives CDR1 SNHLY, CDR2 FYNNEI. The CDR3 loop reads CASSRDPYEQYF. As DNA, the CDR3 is TGTGCCAGCAGTCGGGACCCGTACGAGCAGTACTTC.

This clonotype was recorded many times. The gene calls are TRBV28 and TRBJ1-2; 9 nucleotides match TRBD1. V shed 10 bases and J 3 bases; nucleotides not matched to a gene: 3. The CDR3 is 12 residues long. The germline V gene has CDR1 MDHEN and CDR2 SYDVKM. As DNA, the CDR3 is TGTGCCACCCGGACAGGGGACTATGGCTACACCTTC. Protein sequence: CATRTGDYGYTF.

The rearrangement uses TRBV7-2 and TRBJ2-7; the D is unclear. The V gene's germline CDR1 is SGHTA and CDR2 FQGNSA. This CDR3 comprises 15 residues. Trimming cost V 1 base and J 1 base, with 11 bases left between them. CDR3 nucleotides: TGTGCCAGCAGCTTAGGGTTCAGTCGGTCCTACGAGCAGTACGTC. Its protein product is CASSLGFSRSYEQYV.

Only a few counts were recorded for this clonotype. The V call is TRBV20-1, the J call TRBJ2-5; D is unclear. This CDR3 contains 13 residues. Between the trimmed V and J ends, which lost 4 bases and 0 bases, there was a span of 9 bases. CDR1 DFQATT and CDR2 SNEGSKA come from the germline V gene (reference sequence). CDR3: CSAIAAYQETQYF. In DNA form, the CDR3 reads TGCAGTGCTATTGCTGCGTACCAAGAGACCCAGTACTTC.

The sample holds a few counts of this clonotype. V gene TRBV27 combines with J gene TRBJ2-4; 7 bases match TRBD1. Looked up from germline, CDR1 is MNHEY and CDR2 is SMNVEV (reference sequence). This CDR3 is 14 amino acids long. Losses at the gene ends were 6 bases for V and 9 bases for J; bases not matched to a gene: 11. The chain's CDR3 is CASSHSGTVRIQYF. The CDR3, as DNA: TGTGCCAGCAGCCACTCAGGGACAGTACGCATTCAGTACTTC.

The CDR3: CSVDLGPYTDTQYF. The CDR3 nucleotides read TGCAGCGTTGATCTGGGACCGTACACAGATACGCAGTATTTT. This chain uses TRBV29-1 with TRBJ2-3; D may be TRBD1 or TRBD2 (5 bases each). V was shortened by 3 bases and J by 2 bases, with 12 bases between the two germline ends. The CDR3 consists of 14 residues. CDR1 and CDR2 (germline): SQVTM, ANQGSEA.

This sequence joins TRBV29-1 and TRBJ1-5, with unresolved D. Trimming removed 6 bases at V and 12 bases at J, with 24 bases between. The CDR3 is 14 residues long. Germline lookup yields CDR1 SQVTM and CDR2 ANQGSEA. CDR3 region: CSVPLGPYYGGQHF. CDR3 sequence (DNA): TGCAGCGTGCCCCTTGGACCCTACTACGGCGGCCAGCATTTT.

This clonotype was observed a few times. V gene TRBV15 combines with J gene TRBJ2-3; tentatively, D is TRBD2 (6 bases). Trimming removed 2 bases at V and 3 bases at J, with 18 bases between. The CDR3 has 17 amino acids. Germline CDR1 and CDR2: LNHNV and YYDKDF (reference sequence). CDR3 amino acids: CATSRLQTRGITDTQYF. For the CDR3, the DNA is TGTGCCACCAGCAGACTCCAGACTAGAGGGATAACAGATACGCAGTATTTT. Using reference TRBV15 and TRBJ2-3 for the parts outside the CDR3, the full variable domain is DAMVIQNPRYQVTQFGKPVTLSCSQTLNHNVMYWYQQKSSQAPKLLFHYYDKDFNNEADTPDNFQSRRPNTSFCFLDIRSPGLGDTAMYLCATSRLQTRGITDTQYFGPGTRLTVL.

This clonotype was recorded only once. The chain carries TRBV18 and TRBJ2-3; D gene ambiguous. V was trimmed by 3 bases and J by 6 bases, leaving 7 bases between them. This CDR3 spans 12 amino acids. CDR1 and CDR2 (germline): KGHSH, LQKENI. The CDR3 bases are TGTGCCAGCTCACCTCTCGCGGATACGCAGTATTTT. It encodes CASSPLADTQYF.